This T cell receptor beta chain was recorded in a study of control samples from healthy donors and cancer patients. The data were produced by immunoSEQ multiplex PCR, yet TCRdb's version contains in-frame clones alone and is incomplete. The table lists tens of thousands of clones, 91% of them singletons, with 15% to 17% in the top ten. The CDR3 sequence is 16 residues long. Deletions cut 5 bases from V and 1 base from J, with 17 bases between. CDR1 is MGHRA and CDR2 is YSYEKL in the germline V gene. The sample consisted of blood. The clonotype was recovered from a man aged 30 to 45 in good health. The chain joins TRBV4-1 to TRBJ2-5; weak D call: TRBD1 (5 bases). CDR3 DNA: TGCGCCAGCAGCAAAGCTTTCTCGACAGTCCAAGAGACCCAGTACTTC. It is translated as CASSKAFSTVQETQYF.